This record concerns one T cell receptor beta chain sequence. No antigen is known for it. The germline V gene encodes CDR1 SGDLS and CDR2 YYNGEE. V lost 2 bases and J lost 0, with 15 bases in between. This CDR3 region has 17 residues. The data derive from a study of PD-L1 blockade in urothelial cancer. Study conclusions and caveats: Patients with below-median pretreatment blood clonality survived longer.

Clones were sequenced by immunoSEQ multiplex PCR, and TCRdb holds only the in-frame ones, with some missing. The sample carries some 41,000 clones, approximately 90% recorded once. This rearrangement joins TRBV9 to TRBJ1-3, with D unclear. Sequenced here: PBMCs, sampled around atezolizumab (anti-PD-L1) treatment. This TCR was recovered from a woman in her sixties with urothelial cancer. The CDR3 reads CASSVSPLISSGNTIYF. Written as DNA, the CDR3 is TGTGCCAGCAGCGTCTCTCCCCTAATCTCCTCTGGAAACACCATATATTTT.